Described below is a single T cell receptor beta chain sequence and its context. Antigen unknown. Expressed TCRB transcripts were sequenced, since all the RNA that had been isolated was reverse transcribed. Here immunoSEQ multiplex PCR was the method, and the copy in TCRdb shows in-frame clones only, minus some. Of about 360,000 clones detected, about 12% appear once; the ten largest clones hold about 0.017%. Germline V gene data show CDR1 as SNHLY and CDR2 as FYNNEI. V dropped 5 bases and J dropped 0 bases, with 8 bases sitting between them. The CDR3 has 14 residues. This entry is derived from a study of beta chain features in type 1 diabetes. Findings and limits, study-wide: A definitive answer on HLA type influencing TCRB rearrangement was not reached here.

Material: naive CD4+ T cells from blood. The receptor was derived from a young man in good health. The chain employs TRBV2 and TRBJ2-1; TRBD2 is a possible D gene (6 bases). The CDR3: CASSKEGSYNEQFF. The DNA for the CDR3 is TGTGCCAGCAGTAAGGAGGGCTCCTACAATGAGCAGTTCTTC.